The source of this TCR beta chain is a study of shared clonotypes between healthy human individuals (dated by TCRdb to about 2020). General notes on the study: The cohort comprised a couple of women and three men aged 18 to 49 years. Per donor, three plates each were used for CD4 naive and CD4 memory, two for CD8 naive, and one for CD8 memory. To estimate repertoire size and how much clonotype sharing occurs between individuals, the study deeply sequenced the blood TCR repertoires of several healthy adults. Different laboratories and diverse techniques were used to prepare libraries and sequence TCR repertoires, to increase sequencing depth and limit assay-specific biases. Per donor, leukapheresis produced somewhere between about 0.85 and 10 billion PBMCs. The paper as a whole reports these results and caveats: Clonotypes shared by all four sorted-subset donors showed higher generation probabilities than non-shared clonotypes. Sampling was restricted to blood, and TCR repertoires in tissue are likely to differ from TCR repertoires in blood. Pairwise subsampling indicated that sequencing depth was expected to affect the degree of clonotype sharing among donors. Even with the large sequencing depth, rarefaction of the sorted-subset datasets indicated that sequencing was incomplete. The genetic and exposure-history diversity represented was limited by the small number of donors. Naive subsets generally had larger estimated clonotype richness than memory subsets. Across a few donors, 4.5% to 6.5% of naive CD4, 3.5% of naive CD8, approximately 2.5% of memory CD4, and approximately 0.4% of memory CD8 clonotypes were shared.

The donors were healthy, HIV-negative adults who had no recently reported acute infections or vaccinations. Every donor was a Caucasian adult residing in Nashville, Tennessee, USA. CD4+ T cells were enriched by magnetic negative selection; naive cells were then positively selected on CD45RA, and the negative fraction formed the memory subset. Blood was obtained by leukapheresis, after which PBMCs were separated by Ficoll-Histopaque density gradient centrifugation and cryopreserved in liquid nitrogen vapor phase. Purity and quantity of every magnetically sorted T cell population were checked by analytical flow cytometry. Genomic DNA was isolated from each sorted fraction and quantified by UV absorbance on a Nanodrop 2000c. The CDR3 has 15 amino acids, counting the end cysteine and phenylalanine. The DNA shown is the 45-base CDR3, in frame from base 1. V is cut by 1 base and J by 1 base, and the space between the germline ends is 7 bases. Per the germline V gene, SGHTA is the CDR1 and FQGTGA is the CDR2.

Using the deep immunoSEQ assay, TCR CDR3 regions were amplified from genomic DNA by multiplex PCR. Extracted genomic DNA from each cell subset was spread evenly across all wells of several immunoSEQ 96-well plates, with each plate serving as a replicate. For sorted subsets, approximately 200 ng of genomic DNA, equivalent to some 30,000 T cell genomes, went into each replicate PCR. Purified libraries were quantified with a Qubit 3.0 fluorometer, sized on a Bioanalyzer 2100, and re-quantified with the KAPA Library Quantification kit. A separate single-read 150-cycle Illumina NextSeq 550 flow cell was used to sequence each immunoSEQ 96-well plate. As for the authors' bioinformatics: Because the immunoSEQ output held only junctional sequences and lacked quality scores, the filtering could not match the filtering applied to full-length reads. To assign V/J genes and CDR3, sequences were annotated against IMGT germline references using PyIR, a Python wrapper for IgBLAST v1.9. Any read was removed if the V/J assignment was weak (E-value above 1e-6), the CDR3 was missing, or the read contained stop codons, out-of-frame junctions, or ambiguous translated residues. V3J clonotypes were defined by identical inferred V gene, J gene, and CDR3 amino acid sequence. Percentage overlap between repertoires was computed as shared unique clonotypes divided by the size of the smaller repertoire. Repertoire richness was assessed with RTK rarefaction, the Chao1 estimator, and Recon v2.1 estimates of unobserved clonotypes. OLGA was used to compute generation probabilities for all TCRbeta clonotypes that the gDNA method yielded from a few donors. TCRdb took this table from immuneACCESS and kept in-frame rearrangements with V and J called. Such tables lack part of the clones; where checked against another copy, unresolved V genes explain under half of the gap, and the rest is unexplained. Clonal size and the V and J genes are those of that table, whereas D and trimming came from the DNA. The sample table holds around 1.1 million clones, of which 70% to 85% were seen once. About 0.89% of the sample rests with the top ten.

Comment on this clone: Its cognate antigen has yet to be identified. No much larger clonotype is one base removed from it; base qualities were not supplied.

This chain is built from TRBV7-3 and TRBJ2-2, and TRBD1 may be the D gene, going by 5 matching bases. Sample: memory CD4+ T cells from PBMCs. The cell subset or site label on this specimen signifies: CD45RA-negative fraction. The clonotype comes from a man between 18 and 29 years old in good health. Some clones in this sample may be carry-over from other donors' samples. At the DNA level, the sequence is TGTGCCAGCAGCTTAATGGGGCGGAACACCGGGGAGCTGTTTTTT. This yields the protein CASSLMGRNTGELFF. Where the CDR3 stops, the reference TRBV7-3 and TRBJ2-2 genes take over; the full variable domain is GAGVSQTPSNKVTEKGKYVELRCDPISGHTALYWYRQSLGQGPEFLIYFQGTGAADDSGLPNDRFFAVRPEGSVSTLKIQRTERGDSAVYLCASSLMGRNTGELFFGEGSRLTVL.